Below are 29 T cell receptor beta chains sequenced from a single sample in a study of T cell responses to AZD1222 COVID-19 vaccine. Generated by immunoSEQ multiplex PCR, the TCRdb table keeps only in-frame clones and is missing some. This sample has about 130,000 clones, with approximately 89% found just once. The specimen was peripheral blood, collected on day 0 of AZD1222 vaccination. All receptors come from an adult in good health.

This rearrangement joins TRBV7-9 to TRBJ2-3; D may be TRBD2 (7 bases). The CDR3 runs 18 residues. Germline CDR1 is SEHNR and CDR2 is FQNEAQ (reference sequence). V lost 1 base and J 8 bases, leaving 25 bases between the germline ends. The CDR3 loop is CASSLGGLMGGPYSTQYF. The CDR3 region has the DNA TGTGCCAGCAGCTTAGGTGGACTGATGGGGGGGCCTTACAGTACGCAGTATTTT.

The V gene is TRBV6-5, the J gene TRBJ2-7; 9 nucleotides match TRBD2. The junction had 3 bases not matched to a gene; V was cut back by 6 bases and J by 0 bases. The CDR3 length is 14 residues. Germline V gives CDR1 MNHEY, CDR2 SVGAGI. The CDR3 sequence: CASRSSGSSYEQYF. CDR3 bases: TGTGCCAGCAGGAGTAGCGGGAGCTCCTACGAGCAGTACTTC.

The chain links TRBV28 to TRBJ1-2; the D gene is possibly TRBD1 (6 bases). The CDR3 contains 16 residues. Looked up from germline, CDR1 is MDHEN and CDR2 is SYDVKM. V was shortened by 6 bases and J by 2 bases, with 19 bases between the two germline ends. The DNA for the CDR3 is TGTGCCAGCAGACCCGTCGGGACAACAGGGAACTATGGCTACACCTTC. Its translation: CASRPVGTTGNYGYTF.

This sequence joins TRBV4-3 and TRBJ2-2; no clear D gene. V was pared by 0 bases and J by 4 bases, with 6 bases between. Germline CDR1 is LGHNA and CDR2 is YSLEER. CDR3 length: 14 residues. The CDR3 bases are TGCGCCAGCAGCCAAGATCCCGTCACCGGGGAGCTGTTTTTT. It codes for CASSQDPVTGELFF.

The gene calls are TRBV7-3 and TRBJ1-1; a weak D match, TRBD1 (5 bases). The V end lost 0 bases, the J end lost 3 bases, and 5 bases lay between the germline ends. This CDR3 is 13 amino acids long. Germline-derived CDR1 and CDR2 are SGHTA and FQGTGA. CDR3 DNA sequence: TGTGCCAGCAGCTTAACAGGGGACACTGAAGCTTTCTTT. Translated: CASSLTGDTEAFF.

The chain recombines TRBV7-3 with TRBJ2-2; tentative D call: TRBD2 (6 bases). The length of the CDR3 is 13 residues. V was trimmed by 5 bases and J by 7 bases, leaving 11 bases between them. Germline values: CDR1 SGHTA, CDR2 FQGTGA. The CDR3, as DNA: TGTGCCAGCAGCCTGACGGACTACGGGGAGCTGTTTTTT. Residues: CASSLTDYGELFF. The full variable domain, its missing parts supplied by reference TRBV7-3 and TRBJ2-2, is GAGVSQTPSNKVTEKGKYVELRCDPISGHTALYWYRQSLGQGPEFLIYFQGTGAADDSGLPNDRFFAVRPEGSVSTLKIQRTERGDSAVYLCASSLTDYGELFFGEGSRLTVL.

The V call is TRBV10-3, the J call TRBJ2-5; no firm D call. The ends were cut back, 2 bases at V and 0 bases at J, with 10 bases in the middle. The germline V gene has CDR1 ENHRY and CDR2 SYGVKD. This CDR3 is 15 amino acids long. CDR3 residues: CAISESLSYQETQYF. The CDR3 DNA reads TGTGCCATCAGTGAGAGTTTAAGCTACCAAGAGACCCAGTACTTC.

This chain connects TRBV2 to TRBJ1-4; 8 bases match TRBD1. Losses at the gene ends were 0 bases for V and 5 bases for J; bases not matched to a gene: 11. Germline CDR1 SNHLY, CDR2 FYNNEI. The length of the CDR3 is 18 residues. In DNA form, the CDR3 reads TGTGCCAGCAGTGAAGCGGGGAACAGGGGGTACGAAAATGAAAAACTGTTTTTT. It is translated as CASSEAGNRGYENEKLFF.

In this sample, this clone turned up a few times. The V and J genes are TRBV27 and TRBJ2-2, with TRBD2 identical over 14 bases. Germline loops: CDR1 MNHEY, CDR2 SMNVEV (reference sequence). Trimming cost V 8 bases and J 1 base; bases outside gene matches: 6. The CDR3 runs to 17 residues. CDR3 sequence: CASGPTSGRGNTGELFF. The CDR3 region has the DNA TGTGCCAGCGGCCCGACTAGCGGGAGGGGGAACACCGGGGAGCTGTTTTTT.

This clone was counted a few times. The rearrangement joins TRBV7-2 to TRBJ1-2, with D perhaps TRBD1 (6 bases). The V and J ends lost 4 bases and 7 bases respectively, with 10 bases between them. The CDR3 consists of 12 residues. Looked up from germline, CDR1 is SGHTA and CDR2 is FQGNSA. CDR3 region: CASSSGQFGYTF. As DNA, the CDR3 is TGTGCCAGCAGCTCTGGACAGTTTGGCTACACCTTC.

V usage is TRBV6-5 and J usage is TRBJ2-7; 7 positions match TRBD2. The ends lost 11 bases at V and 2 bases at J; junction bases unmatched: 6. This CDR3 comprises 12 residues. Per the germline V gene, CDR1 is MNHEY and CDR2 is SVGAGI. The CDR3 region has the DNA TGTGCCTTGGGAGGGCAGACCTACGAGCAGTACTTC. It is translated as CALGGQTYEQYF.

CDR3 in DNA: TGTGCCAGCAGCGCACAGGGAAACTCCCACACAGATACGCAGTATTTT. It is translated as CASSAQGNSHTDTQYF. The V and J genes are TRBV11-1 and TRBJ2-3; D is perhaps TRBD1 (6 bases). Deletions cut 5 bases from V and 2 bases from J, with 17 bases between. This CDR3 has 16 amino acids. CDR1 is SGHAT, CDR2 FQDESV, per germline (reference sequence).

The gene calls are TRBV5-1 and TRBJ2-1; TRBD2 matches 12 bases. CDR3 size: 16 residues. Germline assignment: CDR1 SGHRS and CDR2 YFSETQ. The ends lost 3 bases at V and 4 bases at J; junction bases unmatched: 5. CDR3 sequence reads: CASSSVLAGGYNEQFF. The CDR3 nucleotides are TGCGCCAGCAGCTCCGTACTAGCGGGGGGATACAATGAGCAGTTCTTC. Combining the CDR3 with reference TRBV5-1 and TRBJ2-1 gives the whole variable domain KAGVTQTPRYLIKTRGQQVTLSCSPISGHRSVSWYQQTPGQGLQFLFEYFSETQRNKGNFPGRFSGRQFSNSRSEMNVSTLELGDSALYLCASSSVLAGGYNEQFFGPGTRLTVL.

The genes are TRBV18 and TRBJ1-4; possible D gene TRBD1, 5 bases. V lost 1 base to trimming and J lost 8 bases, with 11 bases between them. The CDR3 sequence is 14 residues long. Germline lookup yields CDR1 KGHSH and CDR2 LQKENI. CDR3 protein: CASSPRDVEEKLFF. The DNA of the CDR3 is TGTGCCAGCTCACCACGGGACGTAGAGGAAAAACTGTTTTTT.

Here the CDR3 reads CASKPGSSYNSPLHF. CDR3 nucleotides: TGTGCCAGCAAACCAGGGAGCTCCTATAATTCACCCCTCCACTTT. The chain links TRBV6-5 to TRBJ1-6, with a weak D call TRBD1 (5 bases). The V end was cut by 7 bases, the J end by 0 bases, with 10 bases between. Germline assignment: CDR1 MNHEY and CDR2 SVGAGI. CDR3 length equals 15 residues.

The CDR3 is CASSLDGLGKNTEAFF. Here the CDR3 DNA reads TGTGCCAGCAGCTTGGATGGGCTCGGCAAGAACACTGAAGCTTTCTTT. J is TRBJ1-1 and V is TRBV5-6; D gene uncertain. This CDR3 has 16 residues. With 0 bases removed from V and 1 base from J, the gap between germline ends came to 13 bases. Germline CDR1 and CDR2: SGHDT and YYEEEE. Combining the CDR3 with reference TRBV5-6 and TRBJ1-1 gives the whole variable domain DAGVTQSPTHLIKTRGQQVTLRCSPKSGHDTVSWYQQALGQGPQFIFQYYEEEERQRGNFPDRFSGHQFPNYSSELNVNALLLGDSALYLCASSLDGLGKNTEAFFGQGTRLTVV.

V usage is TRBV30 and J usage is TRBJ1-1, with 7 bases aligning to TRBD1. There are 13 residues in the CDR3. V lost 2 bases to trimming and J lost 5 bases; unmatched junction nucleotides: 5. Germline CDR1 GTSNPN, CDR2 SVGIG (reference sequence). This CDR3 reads CAWSIQGGTEAFF. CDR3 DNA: TGTGCCTGGAGTATCCAGGGGGGTACTGAAGCTTTCTTT.

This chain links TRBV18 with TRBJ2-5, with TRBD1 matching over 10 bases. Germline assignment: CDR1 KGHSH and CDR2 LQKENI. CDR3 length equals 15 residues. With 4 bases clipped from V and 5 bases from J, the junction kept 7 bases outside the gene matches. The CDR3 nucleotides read TGTGCCAGCTCACTCCCGGGACAGGGGCGTGAGACCCAGTACTTC. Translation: CASSLPGQGRETQYF.

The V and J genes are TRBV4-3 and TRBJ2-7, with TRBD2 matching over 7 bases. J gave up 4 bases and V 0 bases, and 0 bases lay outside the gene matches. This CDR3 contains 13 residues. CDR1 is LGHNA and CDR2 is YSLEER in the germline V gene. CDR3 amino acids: CASSQEAGYEQYF. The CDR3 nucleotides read TGCGCCAGCAGCCAAGAAGCGGGGTACGAGCAGTACTTC.

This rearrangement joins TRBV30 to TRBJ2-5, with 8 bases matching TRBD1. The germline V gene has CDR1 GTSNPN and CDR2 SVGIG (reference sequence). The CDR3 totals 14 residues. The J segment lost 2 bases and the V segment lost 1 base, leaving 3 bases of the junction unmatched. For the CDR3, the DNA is TGTGCCTGGAGTGGGGGACAGGCACAAGAGACCCAGTACTTC. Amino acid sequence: CAWSGGQAQETQYF.

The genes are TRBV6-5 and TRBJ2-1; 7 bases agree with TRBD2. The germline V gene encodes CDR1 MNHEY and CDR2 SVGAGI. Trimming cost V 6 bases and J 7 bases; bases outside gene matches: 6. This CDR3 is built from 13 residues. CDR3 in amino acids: CASRPGGSNEQFF. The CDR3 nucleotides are TGTGCCAGCAGGCCCGGCGGGAGTAATGAGCAGTTCTTC.

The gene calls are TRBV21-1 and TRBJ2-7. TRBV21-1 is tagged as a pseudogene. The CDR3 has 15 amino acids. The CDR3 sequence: CASSKDMGSCDEQYF. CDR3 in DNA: TGTGCCAGCAGCAAAGACATGGGGTCCTGCGACGAGCAGTACTTC.

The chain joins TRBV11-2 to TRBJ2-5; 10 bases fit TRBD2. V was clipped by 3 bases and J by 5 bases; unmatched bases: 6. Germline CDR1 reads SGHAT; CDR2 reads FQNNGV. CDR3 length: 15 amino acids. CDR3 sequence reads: CASSLPSGGGETQYF. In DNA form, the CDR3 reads TGTGCCAGCAGCTTGCCTAGCGGGGGTGGGGAGACCCAGTACTTC.

The CDR3 bases are TGTGCCAGCAGTTACTCTCCCGCGGGGGTCAATAGCAATCAGCCCCAGCATTTT. This encodes CASSYSPAGVNSNQPQHF. This chain links TRBV6-2 or TRBV6-3 with TRBJ1-5; weak D call: TRBD1 (5 bases). The CDR3 runs to 18 residues. Germline V gives CDR1 MNHEY, CDR2 SVGEGT. V gave up 0 bases and J gave up 0 bases, with 15 bases separating them.

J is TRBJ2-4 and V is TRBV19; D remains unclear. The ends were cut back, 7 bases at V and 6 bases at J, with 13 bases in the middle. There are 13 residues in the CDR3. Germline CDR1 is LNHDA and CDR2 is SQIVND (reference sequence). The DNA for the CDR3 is TGTGCCAGTACCTTGGGTCCGGGAAACATTCAGTACTTC. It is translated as CASTLGPGNIQYF.

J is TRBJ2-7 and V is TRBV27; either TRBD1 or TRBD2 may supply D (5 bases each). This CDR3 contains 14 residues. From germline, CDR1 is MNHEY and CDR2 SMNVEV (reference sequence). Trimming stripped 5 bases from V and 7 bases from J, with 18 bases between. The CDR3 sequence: CASSPRQLTGEQYF. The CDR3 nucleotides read TGTGCCAGCAGTCCTCGACAGCTAACGGGGGAGCAGTACTTC.

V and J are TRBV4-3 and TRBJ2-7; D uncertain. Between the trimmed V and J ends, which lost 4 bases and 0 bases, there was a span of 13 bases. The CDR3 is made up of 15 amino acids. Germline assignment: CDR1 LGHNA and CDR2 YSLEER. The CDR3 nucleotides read TGCGCCAGCAGCCCCACCCGGGCCGCCTCCTACGAGCAGTACTTC. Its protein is CASSPTRAASYEQYF.

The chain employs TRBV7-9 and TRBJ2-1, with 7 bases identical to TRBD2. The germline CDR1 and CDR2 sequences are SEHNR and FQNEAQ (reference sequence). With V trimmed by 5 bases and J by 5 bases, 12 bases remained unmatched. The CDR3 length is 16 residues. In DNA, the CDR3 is TGTGCCAGCAGCCCCCGGGGCGCTAGCGGAAACAATGAGCAGTTCTTC. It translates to CASSPRGASGNNEQFF.

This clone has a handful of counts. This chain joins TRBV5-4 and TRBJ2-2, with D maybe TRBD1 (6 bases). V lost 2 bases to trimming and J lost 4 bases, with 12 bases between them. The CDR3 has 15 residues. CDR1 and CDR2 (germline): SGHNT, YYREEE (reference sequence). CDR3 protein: CASSLQGRSTGELFF. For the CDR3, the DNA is TGTGCCAGCAGCTTACAGGGTAGGAGCACCGGGGAGCTGTTTTTT.